This TCR beta chain comes out of a study of blood T cell repertoires in COVID-19. Some clones are missing from TCRdb's copy, which holds only in-frame ones; the method was immunoSEQ multiplex PCR. The data show about 200,000 clones, with approximately 86% seen just once and 0.95% held by the top ten. V gave up 0 bases and J gave up 2 bases, with 14 bases separating them. This CDR3 contains 16 residues. Germline V gene data show CDR1 as SGHRS and CDR2 as YFSETQ. Sequenced material: peripheral blood. The clonotype comes from a man between 60 and 70 years old with COVID-19, enrolled during active disease. This chain joins TRBV5-1 and TRBJ1-1; D is unresolved. CDR3 sequence: CASSLGARGGNTEAFF. The CDR3 DNA follows: TGCGCCAGCAGCTTGGGGGCTCGAGGAGGTAACACTGAAGCTTTCTTT.